Listed here is a single T cell receptor beta chain. Its specificity is unknown. This record comes from a study of CD8 T cells in Susac syndrome. Across the whole study: Sequenced Susac syndrome patients included more than five with clinically active disease and about eight in remission. At blood draw, Susac syndrome patients were therapy-naive, on corticosteroids, or on intravenous immunoglobulin alone. Study-level points and caveats: CD4+ T cell repertoires in Susac syndrome exhibited no evidence of clonal expansion.

This CDR3 has 13 residues. V lost 5 bases and J lost 2, with 13 bases in between. CDR1 and CDR2 from the germline V gene are GTSNPN and SVGIG (reference sequence). RNA amounts of about 0.5 to 1 ug underwent reverse transcription with random hexamers. TCRdb analysed the immunoSEQ multiplex PCR reads with MiXCR anew, one entry per CDR3 protein. Among over 150,000 distinct CDR3 sequences listed, 85% to 95% were seen once. Sequencing of TCR beta, carried out with a high-throughput approach, was applied to CD8+ and CD4+ T cells from the blood. This receptor was taken from a human donor with Susac syndrome. Sequencing was performed on CD4+ T cells from PBMCs. The V gene is TRBV30, the J gene TRBJ2-7; weak D call: TRBD1 (7 bases). The CDR3 spells CAWDRDSPYEQYF. In nucleotides, the CDR3 is TGTGCCTGGGACAGGGACTCGCCCTACGAGCAGTACTTC.